These T cell receptor beta chains were read from a single sample in a study of T-cell reconstitution after alpha-beta-depleted transplantation in children. TCRdb independently ran MiXCR on the PCR reads; one entry per CDR3 protein. The sample consists of about 900,000 distinct CDR3 sequences, about 29% of them appearing once. This specimen was PBMCs, mostly from graft donor cells, taken 360 days after TCRalphabeta/CD19-depleted stem cell transplant. These receptor sequences come from a boy under two years old who had a stem cell transplant for SCID, so the T cells may come from the graft donor. The CDR3 runs from the conserved cysteine through the conserved F or W. The D gene is left open where the match is weak. Only part of the rows carry a size: once, few, many, or a class if the clone is expanded.

V: TRBV25-1
D: .
size: .
J: TRBJ2-3
CDR3: CASSDSLRDFTDTQYF
DNA: TGTGCCAGCAGCGATAGCCTCAGGGATTTCACAGATACGCAGTATTTT

V: TRBV12-3/TRBV12-4
D: .
size: .
J: TRBJ1-1
CDR3: CASSAGPYTEAFF
DNA: TGTGCCAGCAGTGCGGGGCCATACACTGAAGCTTTCTTT

V: TRBV20-1
D: TRBD1
size: .
J: TRBJ2-6
CDR3: CSARAGTGGSGANVLTF
DNA: TGCAGTGCTAGAGCCGGGACAGGGGGCTCTGGGGCCAACGTCCTGACTTTC

V: TRBV12-3/TRBV12-4
D: TRBD1
size: few
J: TRBJ2-1
CDR3: CASSLGQGTAWEQFF
DNA: TGTGCCAGCAGTTTAGGACAGGGGACGGCATGGGAGCAGTTCTTC

V: TRBV24-1
D: .
size: .
J: TRBJ2-5
CDR3: CATSDSDIQETQYF
DNA: TGTGCCACCAGTGATTCGGACATCCAAGAGACCCAGTACTTC

V: TRBV9
D: .
size: many
J: TRBJ1-1
CDR3: CASSPRVLNTEAFF
DNA: TGTGCCAGCAGCCCGAGGGTACTGAACACTGAAGCTTTCTTT

V: TRBV2
D: .
size: .
J: TRBJ2-7
CDR3: CASSTGTGEQYF
DNA: TGTGCCAGCAGTACAGGGACTGGCGAGCAGTACTTC

V: TRBV6-5
D: .
size: few
J: TRBJ2-2
CDR3: CASSPQPGELFF
DNA: TGTGCCAGCAGCCCCCAGCCCGGGGAGCTGTTTTTT

V: TRBV6-1
D: .
size: .
J: TRBJ1-2
CDR3: CASKLNPGQGYGYTF
DNA: TGTGCCAGCAAACTGAACCCGGGACAAGGCTATGGCTACACCTTC

V: TRBV10-3
D: TRBD1
size: .
J: TRBJ2-7
CDR3: CAISRTGGTHEQYF
DNA: TGTGCCATCAGCAGGACAGGGGGGACCCACGAGCAGTACTTC

V: TRBV5-1
D: .
size: few
J: TRBJ2-7
CDR3: CASSFPEGGYEQYF
DNA: TGCGCCAGCAGCTTTCCGGAGGGGGGCTACGAGCAGTACTTC

V: TRBV6-4
D: TRBD1
size: .
J: TRBJ1-5
CDR3: CASSASGQGVYSNQPQHF
DNA: TGTGCCAGCAGTGCCTCGGGACAGGGAGTTTATAGCAATCAGCCCCAGCATTTT

V: TRBV18
D: TRBD1
size: .
J: TRBJ1-1
CDR3: CASSYNRGGTEAFF
DNA: TGTGCCAGCTCATATAACAGGGGCGGGACTGAAGCTTTCTTT

V: TRBV20-1
D: .
size: few
J: TRBJ2-5
CDR3: CSAWRWETQYF
DNA: TGCAGTGCATGGAGGTGGGAGACCCAGTACTTC

V: TRBV4-1
D: .
size: once
J: TRBJ1-5
CDR3: CASSQDRNGEGNQPQHF
DNA: TGCGCCAGCAGCCAAGATAGGAACGGGGAGGGTAATCAGCCCCAGCATTTT

V: TRBV5-1
D: .
size: .
J: TRBJ2-3
CDR3: CASSLVPPDTQYF
DNA: TGCGCCAGCAGCTTGGTACCGCCAGATACGCAGTATTTT

V: TRBV28
D: .
size: few
J: TRBJ1-2
CDR3: CASSLYLLKGDLASYTF
DNA: TGTGCCAGCAGTTTATATCTTTTGAAAGGGGACCTGGCTAGCTACACCTTC

V: TRBV3-1
D: .
size: few
J: TRBJ2-7
CDR3: CASSPLTGSEQYF
DNA: TGTGCCAGCAGCCCCTTGACAGGAAGCGAGCAGTACTTC

V: TRBV4-3
D: .
size: .
J: TRBJ1-3
CDR3: CASSQDIGNTIYF
DNA: TGCGCCAGCAGCCAAGATATAGGAAACACCATATATTTT

V: TRBV2
D: TRBD1
size: .
J: TRBJ2-1
CDR3: CASNRGHEQFF
DNA: TGTGCCAGCAACAGGGGGCATGAGCAGTTCTTC

V: TRBV15
D: .
size: .
J: TRBJ2-7
CDR3: CATSPRREVNEQYF
DNA: TGTGCCACCAGCCCCCGGAGGGAGGTGAACGAGCAGTACTTC

V: TRBV5-1
D: TRBD2
size: few
J: TRBJ2-3
CDR3: CASSGRGGTEDTQYF
DNA: TGCGCCAGCAGCGGCCGGGGGGGGACGGAAGATACGCAGTATTTT

V: TRBV12-3/TRBV12-4
D: .
size: few
J: TRBJ1-4
CDR3: CASRLNLVGKLFF
DNA: TGTGCCAGCAGGCTAAACTTGGTCGGGAAACTGTTTTTT

V: TRBV19
D: .
size: .
J: TRBJ2-1
CDR3: CASSIRLVQEQFF
DNA: TGTGCCAGTAGTATCAGACTAGTACAGGAGCAGTTCTTC

V: TRBV7-2
D: TRBD2
size: .
J: TRBJ2-6
CDR3: CASSLGGGTGANVLTF
DNA: TGTGCCAGCAGCTTAGGCGGGGGAACTGGGGCCAACGTCCTGACTTTC

V: TRBV5-1
D: .
size: once
J: TRBJ1-6
CDR3: CASSFNQAGDSPLHF
DNA: TGCGCCAGCAGCTTCAATCAGGCCGGAGATTCACCCCTCCACTTT

V: TRBV5-1
D: .
size: .
J: TRBJ1-2
CDR3: CASSRGTGINYGYTF
DNA: TGCGCCAGCAGCCGTGGGACGGGGATCAACTATGGCTACACCTTC

V: TRBV7-6
D: .
size: .
J: TRBJ2-1
CDR3: CASSLPTGLGEQFF
DNA: TGTGCCAGCAGCCTTCCAACAGGGCTCGGTGAGCAGTTCTTC

V: TRBV12-3/TRBV12-4
D: TRBD1
size: few
J: TRBJ2-5
CDR3: CASSSYTGGGETQYF
DNA: TGTGCCAGCAGTTCATATACAGGGGGCGGAGAGACCCAGTACTTC

V: TRBV9
D: TRBD1
size: few
J: TRBJ2-7
CDR3: CASSPRPGQGEEQYF
DNA: TGTGCCAGCAGCCCGCGACCGGGACAGGGTGAAGAGCAGTACTTC

V: TRBV7-9
D: .
size: .
J: TRBJ2-7
CDR3: CASSPPGGHEQYF
DNA: TGTGCCAGCAGCCCCCCGGGTGGTCACGAGCAGTACTTC

V: TRBV24-1
D: .
size: .
J: TRBJ2-2
CDR3: CATSDSQATGELFF
DNA: TGTGCCACCAGTGACTCTCAGGCCACCGGGGAGCTGTTTTTT

V: TRBV5-1
D: .
size: .
J: TRBJ1-3
CDR3: CASRESDSGNTIYF
DNA: TGCGCCAGCAGAGAGTCAGACTCTGGAAACACCATATATTTT

V: TRBV4-1
D: .
size: .
J: TRBJ2-1
CDR3: CASSQDSARYLTYNEQFF
DNA: TGCGCCAGCAGCCAAGATTCCGCGCGATACCTTACCTACAATGAGCAGTTCTTC

V: TRBV7-9
D: TRBD1
size: once
J: TRBJ2-7
CDR3: CASSLVGSGQKYEQYF
DNA: TGTGCCAGCAGCTTAGTCGGGTCGGGACAGAAGTACGAGCAGTACTTC

V: TRBV6-1
D: TRBD1
size: .
J: TRBJ2-7
CDR3: CASTQTGTGEYEQYF
DNA: TGTGCCAGCACCCAGACCGGGACAGGCGAATACGAGCAGTACTTC

V: TRBV12-3/TRBV12-4
D: .
size: .
J: TRBJ1-5
CDR3: CASSLESVKAQHF
DNA: TGTGCCAGCAGTTTAGAGTCGGTAAAGGCCCAGCATTTT

V: TRBV27
D: .
size: few
J: TRBJ2-1
CDR3: CASSLSWGGYNEQFF
DNA: TGTGCCAGCAGTTTGTCGTGGGGCGGGTACAATGAGCAGTTCTTC

V: TRBV19
D: .
size: .
J: TRBJ1-2
CDR3: CASRALTADYGYTF
DNA: TGTGCCAGTAGGGCCCTGACAGCAGACTATGGCTACACCTTC

V: TRBV12-3/TRBV12-4
D: .
size: few
J: TRBJ2-5
CDR3: CASSFSRLETQYF
DNA: TGTGCCAGCAGTTTCTCCAGGCTAGAGACCCAGTACTTC

V: TRBV27
D: TRBD2
size: .
J: TRBJ2-1
CDR3: CASSFSRGDGPYNEQFF
DNA: TGTGCCAGCAGTTTCAGTCGGGGGGATGGCCCTTACAATGAGCAGTTCTTC

V: TRBV7-3
D: TRBD1
size: .
J: TRBJ1-2
CDR3: CASSSPGQKDYGYTF
DNA: TGTGCCAGCAGTTCACCGGGACAGAAAGACTATGGCTACACCTTC

V: TRBV5-5
D: .
size: few
J: TRBJ2-3
CDR3: CASSLPPRGASTDTQYF
DNA: TGTGCCAGCAGCTTGCCCCCTCGAGGTGCTAGCACAGATACGCAGTATTTT

V: TRBV18
D: .
size: few
J: TRBJ2-7
CDR3: CASSPQTDAVGYEQYF
DNA: TGTGCCAGCTCACCACAAACGGACGCGGTGGGCTACGAGCAGTACTTC

V: TRBV5-5
D: .
size: .
J: TRBJ2-2
CDR3: CASSLVIGELFF
DNA: TGTGCCAGCAGCTTGGTGATCGGGGAGCTGTTTTTT

V: TRBV12-3/TRBV12-4
D: .
size: many
J: TRBJ2-4
CDR3: CASSPGPKNIQYF
DNA: TGTGCCAGCAGCCCGGGACCCAAAAACATTCAGTACTTC